Below are 5 T cell receptor beta chains sequenced from a single sample in a study of shared clonotypes between healthy human individuals. CD45RO negativity and positive selection for CCR7 defined naive CD8 cells, a population that excluded terminally differentiated effector memory CD45RA+ cells. The table came from immunoSEQ multiplex PCR; TCRdb's copy has only in-frame clones and leaves some out. The sample contains around 1,900,000 clones, 93% of which appear only once. The sample comprised naive CD8+ T cells from PBMCs. These receptors were obtained from a man aged 18-30 years in good health. Some clones in this sample may be carry-over from other donors' samples.

This chain joins TRBV19 and TRBJ2-1; D uncertain. Germline assignment: CDR1 LNHDA and CDR2 SQIVND (reference sequence). The length of the CDR3 is 13 residues. V was cut by 3 bases and J by 5 bases, with 8 bases left in between. The CDR3 region has the DNA TGTGCCAGTAGTATCGGCCTCAACAATGAGCAGTTCTTC. It codes for CASSIGLNNEQFF.

Note on this clone: The sample has other DNA sequences that encode this CDR3 too. The J gene is TRBJ1-3, the V gene TRBV29-1; D gene uncertain. Germline lookup yields CDR1 SQVTM and CDR2 ANQGSEA. The length of the CDR3 is 12 residues. The germline V and J ends were trimmed by 1 base and 0 bases, with 1 base remaining between them. CDR3 region: CSVEVSGNTIYF. DNA for the CDR3: TGCAGCGTTGAAGTCTCTGGAAACACCATATATTTT.

The gene calls are TRBV13 and TRBJ2-2; D gene unclear. V lost 2 bases to trimming and J lost 0 bases, with 7 bases between them. This CDR3 contains 15 residues. Germline-derived CDR1 and CDR2 are PRHDT and FYEKMQ (reference sequence). CDR3 sequence: CASSLRPTNTGELFF. In DNA form, the CDR3 reads TGTGCCAGCAGCTTAAGACCGACGAACACCGGGGAGCTGTTTTTT.

The rearrangement links TRBV6-5 to TRBJ2-2; TRBD1 or TRBD2 may be the D gene (5 bases each). Germline V gene sequence: CDR1 MNHEY, CDR2 SVGAGI. The CDR3 runs to 13 residues. V dropped 5 bases and J dropped 6 bases, with 10 bases sitting between them. In DNA form, the CDR3 reads TGTGCCAGCAGTATCCGGGACCCCGGGGAGCTGTTTTTT. Its translation: CASSIRDPGELFF.

V is TRBV9 and J is TRBJ1-2, with 8 bases lining up with TRBD1. The CDR3 consists of 13 residues. Unmatched junction bases numbered 6, after V lost 3 bases and J lost 8 bases. The germline V gene encodes CDR1 SGDLS and CDR2 YYNGEE. CDR3 in amino acids: CASSGRGRGGYTF. As DNA, the CDR3 is TGTGCCAGCAGCGGCAGGGGGCGAGGAGGCTACACCTTC.